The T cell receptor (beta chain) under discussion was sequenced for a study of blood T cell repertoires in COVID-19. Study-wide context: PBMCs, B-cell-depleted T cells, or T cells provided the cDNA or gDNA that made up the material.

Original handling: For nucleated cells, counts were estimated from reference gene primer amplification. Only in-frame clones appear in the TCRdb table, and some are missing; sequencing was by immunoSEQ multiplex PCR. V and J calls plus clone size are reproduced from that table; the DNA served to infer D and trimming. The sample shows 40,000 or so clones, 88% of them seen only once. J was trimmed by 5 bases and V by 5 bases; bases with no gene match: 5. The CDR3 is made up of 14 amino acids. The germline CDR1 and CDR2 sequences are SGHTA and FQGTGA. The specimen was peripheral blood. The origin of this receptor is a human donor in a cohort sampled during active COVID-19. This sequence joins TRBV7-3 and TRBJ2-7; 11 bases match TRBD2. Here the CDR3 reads CASSPTSGSDEQYF. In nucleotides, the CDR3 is TGTGCCAGCAGCCCCACTAGCGGGAGCGACGAGCAGTACTTC. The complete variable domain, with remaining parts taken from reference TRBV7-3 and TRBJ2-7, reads GAGVSQTPSNKVTEKGKYVELRCDPISGHTALYWYRQSLGQGPEFLIYFQGTGAADDSGLPNDRFFAVRPEGSVSTLKIQRTERGDSAVYLCASSPTSGSDEQYFGPGTRLTVT.